A selection of T cell receptor beta chains follows, all from one sample in a study of CD8+ T cells in alopecia areata. Sequencing was performed with immunoSEQ multiplex PCR; in TCRdb, only in-frame clones are kept and a portion is missing. The table records fewer than 250,000 clones, roughly 40% of them present only once. The sequences come from CD4+ T cells sorted from blood, collected at approximately week 36, from a patient treated with tofacitinib. These receptors all stem from a human donor with alopecia areata. The CDR3 runs from the conserved cysteine through the conserved F or W. The D gene is left open where the match is weak. The size of a clone is reported for some rows only, either as once, few or many, or as a class for expanded clones.

cdr3_length,clone_size,j_call,d_call,v_call,cdr3_aa,cdr3_nt
17,.,TRBJ2-7,TRBD2,TRBV30,CAWGKGRLAGGTYEQYF,TGTGCCTGGGGAAAAGGGAGACTAGCGGGCGGAACCTACGAGCAGTACTTC
12,few,TRBJ1-1,.,TRBV30,CARYDVPGRVFF,TGTGCCAGATACGATGTGCCAGGGCGAGTTTTCTTT
15,.,TRBJ2-1,.,TRBV30,CAWSPGSGAYNEQFF,TGTGCCTGGAGCCCGGGATCGGGGGCCTACAATGAGCAGTTCTTC
17,few,TRBJ1-3,.,TRBV4-3,CASSPTGRGSSGNTIYF,TGCGCCAGCAGCCCAACCGGGCGGGGGAGCTCTGGAAACACCATATATTTT
14,few,TRBJ1-1,.,TRBV7-2,CATPRFNLNTEAFF,TGTGCCACTCCGCGCTTCAATTTGAACACTGAAGCTTTCTTT
14,.,TRBJ1-2,.,TRBV5-1,CASSLAWQNPGYTF,TGCGCCAGCAGCTTGGCCTGGCAGAATCCTGGCTACACCTTC
17,few,TRBJ2-7,TRBD2,TRBV4-1,CASSQQREAGPSYEQYF,TGCGCCAGCAGCCAACAACGGGAGGCAGGTCCTTCGTACGAGCAGTACTTC
11,.,TRBJ2-5,TRBD1,TRBV6-5,CASRTTGVEYF,TGTGCCAGCAGAACTACAGGGGTGGAGTACTTC
11,few,TRBJ2-7,.,TRBV29-1,CSVEKDYEQYF,TGCAGCGTTGAAAAGGACTACGAGCAGTACTTC
13,.,TRBJ2-5,.,TRBV7-6,CASSDTRVAAQYF,TGTGCCAGCAGCGATACCCGTGTCGCGGCCCAGTACTTC
15,.,TRBJ2-6,.,TRBV7-2,CASSEGVSGANVLTF,TGTGCCAGCAGCGAGGGGGTATCTGGGGCCAACGTCCTGACTTTC
14,.,TRBJ2-1,.,TRBV6-5,CASSYDQGYNEQFF,TGTGCCAGCAGTTACGATCAGGGGTACAATGAGCAGTTCTTC
13,.,TRBJ2-3,.,TRBV7-2,CASSLYREDTQYF,TGTGCCAGCAGCCTTTACAGGGAGGATACGCAGTATTTT
14,.,TRBJ2-4,TRBD1,TRBV6-1,CASSASTGTNIQYF,TGTGCCAGCAGTGCCTCGACAGGGACGAACATTCAGTACTTC
15,.,TRBJ1-5,TRBD1,TRBV6-6,CASSPTGQGNQPQHF,TGTGCCAGCAGCCCTACGGGACAGGGTAATCAGCCCCAGCATTTT
12,.,TRBJ2-3,.,TRBV13,CASRQGSSTQYF,TGTGCCAGCAGGCAAGGATCCTCCACGCAGTATTTT
13,.,TRBJ1-2,TRBD1,TRBV29-1,CSTRDSNLYGYTF,TGCAGCACCCGGGACAGTAACCTCTATGGCTACACCTTC
13,few,TRBJ2-7,.,TRBV6-6,CASILRDGYEQYF,TGTGCCAGCATACTCCGGGACGGCTACGAGCAGTACTTC
12,.,TRBJ2-7,.,TRBV11-1,CASSLGRYEQYF,TGTGCCAGCAGCCTCGGACGCTACGAGCAGTACTTC
14,.,TRBJ2-1,.,TRBV6-5,CASRIAVSYNEQFF,TGTGCCAGCAGAATAGCGGTCTCCTACAATGAGCAGTTCTTC
16,.,TRBJ1-3,.,TRBV30,CAWSDAEGRRRNTIYF,TGTGCCTGGAGTGATGCGGAAGGGAGGCGGAGGAACACCATATATTTT
14,.,TRBJ1-2,.,TRBV2,CASSGQGSTYGYTF,TGTGCCAGCAGTGGCCAGGGGTCTACCTATGGCTACACCTTC
16,.,TRBJ2-1,TRBD2,TRBV5-1,CASSAAGLAGGGEQFF,TGCGCCAGCAGCGCGGCCGGCCTAGCGGGAGGAGGTGAGCAGTTCTTC
13,.,TRBJ2-3,.,TRBV5-1,CASSRDDTDTQYF,TGCGCCAGCAGCCGGGACGACACAGATACGCAGTATTTT
12,.,TRBJ2-7,.,TRBV30,CAWSTGSYEQYF,TGTGCCTGGAGTACCGGGTCCTACGAGCAGTACTTC
15,.,TRBJ1-1,.,TRBV13,CASSQLKGRNTEAFF,TGTGCCAGCAGCCAATTGAAGGGACGGAACACTGAAGCTTTCTTT
14,few,TRBJ2-7,.,TRBV5-1,CASSLAGQSYEQYF,TGCGCCAGCAGCTTGGCAGGACAGTCCTACGAGCAGTACTTC
12,.,TRBJ1-2,.,TRBV7-2,CASSLEGYGYTF,TGTGCCAGCAGCTTAGAAGGCTATGGCTACACCTTC
13,.,TRBJ2-1,.,TRBV9,CASSGQGGNEQFF,TGTGCCAGCAGCGGACAGGGAGGCAATGAGCAGTTCTTC
15,many,TRBJ1-3,.,TRBV5-1,CASSSEGFSGNTIYF,TGCGCCAGCTCAAGTGAGGGCTTCTCTGGAAACACCATATATTTT
13,.,TRBJ1-2,.,TRBV10-3,CAITLQGNYGYTF,TGTGCCATCACACTTCAGGGTAACTATGGCTACACCTTC
13,few,TRBJ2-7,TRBD2,TRBV27,CASTAGGRYEQYF,TGTGCCAGCACAGCCGGCGGGAGGTACGAGCAGTACTTC
16,.,TRBJ2-1,TRBD2,TRBV15,CATSRGSGRAHNEQFF,TGTGCCACCAGCAGGGGGAGCGGGAGGGCCCACAATGAGCAGTTCTTC
15,.,TRBJ2-7,.,TRBV4-2,CASSLPSQSAYEQYF,TGTGCCAGCAGCTTACCCTCCCAGTCCGCCTACGAGCAGTACTTC
12,few,TRBJ2-2,.,TRBV29-1,CSVEASPRELFF,TGCAGCGTTGAAGCTTCTCCGCGGGAGCTGTTTTTT
12,few,TRBJ2-5,TRBD2,TRBV6-5,CASSPHAGGGDF,TGTGCCAGCAGTCCCCATGCGGGGGGCGGTGACTTC
13,.,TRBJ2-1,TRBD2,TRBV29-1,CSVVLAGVNEQFF,TGCAGCGTTGTACTAGCGGGAGTCAATGAGCAGTTCTTC
13,.,TRBJ2-7,TRBD1,TRBV30,CAWTGTGFGEQYF,TGTGCCTGGACCGGGACAGGGTTTGGCGAGCAGTACTTC
14,few,TRBJ2-7,.,TRBV7-7,CASSLDSGSYEQYF,TGTGCCAGCAGCTTAGATTCGGGGTCCTACGAGCAGTACTTC
11,.,TRBJ2-3,.,TRBV20-1,CTSGLLGTQYF,TGCACCTCCGGGCTCTTGGGTACGCAGTATTTT
11,.,TRBJ1-1,.,TRBV30,CAWSPDREAFF,TGTGCCTGGAGTCCCGACAGAGAAGCTTTCTTT
16,.,TRBJ1-2,.,TRBV7-2,CASSSTAPGRPYGYTF,TGTGCCAGCAGCTCCACCGCCCCAGGGAGACCTTATGGCTACACCTTC
17,.,TRBJ2-6,.,TRBV30,CAWSARDGRSGANVLTF,TGTGCCTGGAGTGCCCGGGACGGCCGCTCTGGGGCCAACGTCCTGACTTTC
16,.,TRBJ2-1,.,TRBV7-8,CASSLRRDGLYNEQFF,TGTGCCAGCAGCTTGCGAAGGGACGGACTATACAATGAGCAGTTCTTC
15,.,TRBJ1-5,TRBD1,TRBV6-5,CATKGGLLDNQPQHF,TGTGCCACCAAAGGGGGCCTACTTGATAATCAGCCCCAGCATTTT
13,.,TRBJ1-5,.,TRBV2,CASSIRDDQPQHF,TGTGCCAGCAGTATAAGGGATGATCAGCCCCAGCATTTT
14,.,TRBJ2-7,TRBD2,TRBV7-2,CASSPGGGRGEQYF,TGTGCCAGCAGCCCGGGAGGCGGGCGGGGGGAGCAGTACTTC
12,once,TRBJ1-1,.,TRBV29-1,CSVAGVGTEAFF,TGCAGCGTTGCCGGGGTCGGCACTGAAGCTTTCTTT
14,.,TRBJ1-2,TRBD1,TRBV6-1,CASTGRDSSYGYTF,TGTGCCAGCACTGGGCGGGACAGCTCGTATGGCTACACCTTC
15,few,TRBJ2-1,TRBD2,TRBV9,CASSVDAGGYNEQFF,TGTGCCAGCAGCGTAGACGCGGGAGGGTACAATGAGCAGTTCTTC
17,few,TRBJ2-3,.,TRBV5-1,CASSSFGPLVSTDTQYF,TGCGCCAGCAGCTCCTTCGGTCCGCTAGTCTCCACAGATACGCAGTATTTT
14,.,TRBJ2-3,.,TRBV5-1,CASSLAGDRDTQYF,TGCGCCAGCAGCTTGGCCGGGGACCGGGATACGCAGTATTTT
11,few,TRBJ2-2,.,TRBV29-1,CSVVSTGELFF,TGCAGCGTTGTCTCCACCGGGGAGCTGTTTTTT
16,few,TRBJ2-7,.,TRBV4-3,CASSQGSGTGSYEQYF,TGCGCCAGCAGCCAAGGGAGTGGGACTGGCTCCTACGAGCAGTACTTC
14,few,TRBJ2-7,TRBD1,TRBV29-1,CSVLDRGLSYEQYF,TGCAGCGTTTTAGACAGGGGGCTCTCCTACGAGCAGTACTTC